These 27 T cell receptor beta chains were all obtained from the same sample, sequenced in a study of cytomegalovirus exposure and HLA in healthy donors. Assay used: immunoSEQ multiplex PCR; TCRdb lists only in-frame clones, some missing. The profile shows 300,000 or so clones, around 90% of them singletons. Sequencing used PBMCs. The origin of the receptors is a man aged 30 to 39 in good health and CMV-seronegative.

The chain uses TRBV29-1 and TRBJ2-1; perhaps TRBD1 as D (6 bases). Germline assignment: CDR1 SQVTM and CDR2 ANQGSEA. Trimming took off 4 bases at V and 5 bases at J, with 15 bases between the two ends. This CDR3 has 14 amino acids. The CDR3 DNA reads TGCAGCGTTGGCTGGTCAGGGGACCACAATGAGCAGTTCTTC. Amino acid sequence: CSVGWSGDHNEQFF.

The chain carries TRBV9 and TRBJ2-3, with a weak D call TRBD2 (7 bases). In germline, CDR1 is SGDLS, CDR2 YYNGEE. V lost 0 bases to trimming and J lost 1 base, with 18 bases between them. This CDR3 spans 18 amino acids. The CDR3 spells CASSVDGGGGGGTDTQYF. DNA for the CDR3: TGTGCCAGCAGCGTAGACGGCGGGGGCGGGGGAGGCACAGATACGCAGTATTTT. Using reference TRBV9 and TRBJ2-3 for the parts outside the CDR3, the full variable domain is DSGVTQTPKHLITATGQRVTLRCSPRSGDLSVYWYQQSLDQGLQFLIQYYNGEERAKGNILERFSAQQFPDLHSELNLSSLELGDSALYFCASSVDGGGGGGTDTQYFGPGTRLTVL.

The chain uses TRBV18 and TRBJ1-6; TRBD1 is a possible D gene (5 bases). CDR3 length equals 14 residues. V lost 6 bases and J 7 bases, leaving 13 bases between the germline ends. Germline CDR1 reads KGHSH; CDR2 reads LQKENI. The CDR3 coding sequence is TGTGCCAGCTCGCGGGACCCGGGGAATTCACCCCTCCACTTT. Translating it yields CASSRDPGNSPLHF.

The V gene is TRBV7-2, the J gene TRBJ2-1, with TRBD2 as a possible D gene (6 bases). The CDR3 is 15 residues long. The germline V gene encodes CDR1 SGHTA and CDR2 FQGNSA. V was shortened by 5 bases and J by 8 bases, with 19 bases between the two germline ends. The CDR3 DNA reads as TGTGCCAGCAGCCCCCCGGGACTCCGAAACGATGAGCAGTTCTTC. Its protein product is CASSPPGLRNDEQFF.

This clone was observed a single time. The V call is TRBV10-2, the J call TRBJ1-2, with D perhaps matching TRBD1 (6 bases). The germline gives CDR1 WSHSY, CDR2 SAAADI. The CDR3 sequence is 15 residues long. The germline V and J ends were trimmed by 6 bases and 0 bases, with 14 bases remaining between them. The CDR3 spells CASRDLWDTNYGYTF. In nucleotides, the CDR3 is TGCGCCAGCAGGGACCTCTGGGACACTAACTATGGCTACACCTTC.

The chain recombines TRBV2 with TRBJ2-1; possible D gene TRBD2, 7 bases. Germline V lookup: CDR1 SNHLY, CDR2 FYNNEI. With 6 bases removed from V and 4 bases from J, the gap between germline ends came to 13 bases. The CDR3 spans 14 residues. CDR3 protein: CASRRGHQYNEQFF. CDR3 DNA sequence: TGTGCCAGCAGGCGGGGGCACCAATACAATGAGCAGTTCTTC.

The V call is TRBV5-1, the J call TRBJ1-1; D possibly corresponds to TRBD1 (5 bases). V lost 4 bases and J lost 1, with 11 bases in between. Germline V gives CDR1 SGHRS, CDR2 YFSETQ. This CDR3 has 14 amino acids. CDR3 sequence (DNA): TGCGCCAGCAGCCTCACAGGAACGAACACTGAAGCTTTCTTT. As protein: CASSLTGTNTEAFF.

The V and J genes are TRBV30 and TRBJ2-2, with D possibly matching TRBD2 (6 bases). The CDR3 is made up of 15 amino acids. Trimming shortened V by 3 bases and J by 4 bases, and 15 bases separated the two germline ends. CDR1 is GTSNPN and CDR2 is SVGIG in the germline V gene (reference sequence). The CDR3 loop reads CAWSNLGGSTGELFF. DNA of the CDR3: TGTGCCTGGAGCAACCTCGGGGGATCCACCGGGGAGCTGTTTTTT.

This clone was counted between two and nine times. The chain recombines TRBV7-2 with TRBJ1-2; 7 nucleotides match TRBD1. Germline V gives CDR1 SGHTA, CDR2 FQGNSA. Trimming removed 4 bases from V and 4 bases from J; junction bases left unmatched: 12. This CDR3 spans 16 amino acids. The CDR3 DNA is TGTGCCAGCAGCTCCCAGGGGCAGGGGGTGGGCTATGGCTACACCTTC. Amino acid sequence: CASSSQGQGVGYGYTF.

This CDR3 is CASSQGSGGVWEQYF. The CDR3 bases are TGCGCCAGCAGCCAAGGGAGCGGGGGGGTCTGGGAGCAGTACTTC. The genes are TRBV4-3 and TRBJ2-7; 10 bases are shared with TRBD2. The germline gives CDR1 LGHNA, CDR2 YSLEER. The CDR3 has 15 residues. V was clipped by 1 base and J by 7 bases; unmatched bases: 7.

The sample holds a few counts of this clone. Because the CDR3's place on the DNA is in doubt, the DNA is left out and the CDR3 is given as listed by TCRdb. The chain has TRBV19 and TRBJ2-2; TRBD1, the D gene given by the table, was not confirmed from the DNA. Germline assignment: CDR1 LNHDA and CDR2 SQIVND (reference sequence). The CDR3 comprises 14 residues, both ends counted. The CDR3 loop reads CASTSGQNTGELFF.

The CDR3 protein is CASSSGTGGNQPQHF. DNA of the CDR3: TGTGCCAGCAGCTCCGGGACGGGAGGAAATCAGCCCCAGCATTTT. The V call is TRBV9, the J call TRBJ1-5, with TRBD1 as a possible D gene (5 bases). V lost 4 bases and J lost 4, with 15 bases in between. This CDR3 is 15 amino acids long. The germline CDR1 and CDR2 sequences are SGDLS and YYNGEE.

The CDR3 region has the DNA TGCGCCAGCAGCCAATCCCTAGCGGATACAGATACGCAGTATTTT. This codes for CASSQSLADTDTQYF. The chain couples TRBV4-1 to TRBJ2-3; 7 nucleotides agree with TRBD2. This CDR3 spans 15 amino acids. Losses at the gene ends were 2 bases for V and 3 bases for J; bases not matched to a gene: 5. Germline assignment: CDR1 MGHRA and CDR2 YSYEKL.

The genes are TRBV6-5 and TRBJ1-4; no clear D. The CDR3 is 12 amino acids. Germline lookup yields CDR1 MNHEY and CDR2 SVGAGI. The V end was cut by 6 bases, the J end by 8 bases, with 10 bases between. The CDR3 loop reads CASRVVQEKLFF. In nucleotides, the CDR3 is TGTGCCAGCAGAGTGGTTCAGGAAAAACTGTTTTTT.

The chain has TRBV7-9 and TRBJ1-1, with 7 bases matching TRBD1. CDR3 length: 15 residues. The J segment lost 6 bases and the V segment lost 4 bases, leaving 11 bases of the junction unmatched. Germline CDR1 and CDR2: SEHNR and FQNEAQ (reference sequence). CDR3 residues: CASSSGQAKGAEAFF. Here the CDR3 DNA reads TGTGCCAGCAGCTCCGGACAGGCCAAAGGGGCTGAAGCTTTCTTT. Looking up the rest from reference TRBV7-9 and TRBJ1-1 gives the full variable domain: DTGVSQNPRHKITKRGQNVTFRCDPISEHNRLYWYRQTLGQGPEFLTYFQNEAQLEKSRLLSDRFSAERPKGSFSTLEIQRTEQGDSAMYLCASSSGQAKGAEAFFGQGTRLTVV.

The CDR3 region has the DNA TGTGCCACCAGGACAGGGGGAAACACCATATATTTT. Translation gives CATRTGGNTIYF. This sequence joins TRBV2 and TRBJ1-3; 8 nucleotides match TRBD1. CDR1 and CDR2 (germline): SNHLY, FYNNEI. V shed 10 bases, J shed 4 bases, and the junction held 3 bases outside the gene matches. This CDR3 has 12 amino acids.

The chain is built from TRBV7-2 and TRBJ2-7; TRBD1 matches 7 bases. Looked up from germline, CDR1 is SGHTA and CDR2 is FQGNSA. The CDR3 runs 14 residues. The J segment lost 9 bases and the V segment lost 5 bases, leaving 13 bases of the junction unmatched. CDR3 sequence (DNA): TGTGCCAGCAGCACCGACAGGGTGATTTCTGTGCAGTACTTC. Protein product: CASSTDRVISVQYF.

V usage is TRBV6-6 and J usage is TRBJ1-2; D unclear. Germline V gene sequence: CDR1 MNHNY, CDR2 SVGAGI (reference sequence). V gave up 0 bases and J gave up 8 bases, with 19 bases separating them. CDR3 length equals 16 residues. The CDR3 protein is CASSYSGRGREEGYTF. The CDR3 nucleotides are TGTGCCAGCAGTTACTCAGGGCGAGGGAGGGAAGAAGGCTACACCTTC.

J is TRBJ1-1 and V is TRBV4-1; D is uncertain. The germline V gene encodes CDR1 MGHRA and CDR2 YSYEKL. The V end lost 0 bases, the J end lost 0 bases, and 11 bases lay between the germline ends. The CDR3 sequence is 16 residues long. CDR3 in amino acids: CASSQDHGGLNTEAFF. CDR3 DNA sequence: TGCGCCAGCAGCCAAGATCACGGAGGACTGAACACTGAAGCTTTCTTT.

This chain connects TRBV6-1 to TRBJ1-2; D is undetermined. This CDR3 comprises 12 residues. V was cut by 9 bases and J by 6 bases, with 14 bases left in between. CDR1 is MNHNS, CDR2 SASEGT, per germline. Written as DNA, the CDR3 is TGTGCCAGTTCGGTTGGAGGGAATGGCTACACCTTC. It encodes CASSVGGNGYTF.

This chain connects TRBV10-3 to TRBJ2-7; D is possibly TRBD2 (7 bases). The CDR3 loop spans 13 amino acids. V lost 11 bases, J lost 5 bases, and 19 bases lay in between. CDR1 and CDR2 from the germline V gene are ENHRY and SYGVKD. The CDR3 protein is CASRGGTADEQYF. In DNA, the CDR3 is TGTGCCTCTAGGGGGGGCACCGCGGACGAGCAGTACTTC.

This clone was found many times. The chain couples TRBV19 to TRBJ2-3; 11 bases align to TRBD2. This CDR3 is 16 amino acids long. CDR1 is LNHDA and CDR2 is SQIVND in the germline V gene (reference sequence). V was clipped by 5 bases and J by 4 bases; unmatched bases: 8. The CDR3 DNA sequence: TGTGCCAGTAGTGTTATAGCGGGAGGGGGGGCAGATACGCAGTATTTT. Translation: CASSVIAGGGADTQYF.

The CDR3: CATGVKTSTDTQYF. The CDR3, as DNA: TGTGCCACAGGGGTCAAAACTAGCACAGATACGCAGTATTTT. The chain links TRBV7-8 to TRBJ2-3, with a possible D match to TRBD1 (6 bases). Germline-derived CDR1 and CDR2 are SGHVS and FQNEAQ. V shed 10 bases and J shed 0 bases, with 14 bases lying between them. The CDR3 runs to 14 residues.

This chain links TRBV7-2 with TRBJ1-5; D might be TRBD1 (5 bases). CDR3 length equals 15 residues. From germline, CDR1 is SGHTA and CDR2 FQGNSA. V shed 1 base and J shed 3 bases, with 10 bases lying between them. CDR3 bases: TGTGCCAGCAGCTTAGGGTCAGGGAACAATCAGCCCCAGCATTTT. Amino acid sequence: CASSLGSGNNQPQHF.

This clone occurred once. CDR3 DNA: TGTGCCAGCAGTGAGGGGGCCGGGGAGCTGTTTTTT. Protein: CASSEGAGELFF. The chain joins TRBV9 to TRBJ2-2, with a tentative D call TRBD1 (6 bases). The CDR3 contains 12 residues. The V end lost 5 bases, the J end lost 6 bases, and 8 bases lay between the germline ends. Germline V gene data show CDR1 as SGDLS and CDR2 as YYNGEE.

CDR3 residues: CASGGIGNTEAFF. DNA of the CDR3: TGTGCCAGCGGGGGGATCGGGAACACTGAAGCTTTCTTT. The rearrangement links TRBV5-6 to TRBJ1-1, with D tentatively TRBD1 (5 bases). The germline gives CDR1 SGHDT, CDR2 YYEEEE. V shed 7 bases and J shed 1 base, with 11 bases lying between them. The CDR3 totals 13 residues. Drawing the rest from reference TRBV5-6 and TRBJ1-1, the complete variable domain is DAGVTQSPTHLIKTRGQQVTLRCSPKSGHDTVSWYQQALGQGPQFIFQYYEEEERQRGNFPDRFSGHQFPNYSSELNVNALLLGDSALYLCASGGIGNTEAFFGQGTRLTVV.

The chain employs TRBV2 and TRBJ2-7; possible D gene TRBD1, 5 bases. CDR3 length: 15 amino acids. V was clipped by 4 bases and J by 0 bases, with 13 bases between them. Germline lookup yields CDR1 SNHLY and CDR2 FYNNEI. CDR3 coding DNA: TGTGCCAGCAGTGGTTGGACATCCGGCTCCTACGAGCAGTACTTC. Residues: CASSGWTSGSYEQYF.